The sequence of this TCR beta chain was determined in a study of blood T cell repertoires in COVID-19. Study context: Donors in the United States, Italy and Spain gave samples during acute or convalescent COVID-19. In each case, the material was cDNA or gDNA derived from T cells, B-cell-depleted T cells, or PBMCs.

This clone was detected a few times. The data were produced by immunoSEQ multiplex PCR, yet TCRdb's version contains in-frame clones alone and is incomplete. The data show a few hundred thousand clones, about nine tenths seen once. The V gene lost 9 bases and the J gene lost 7 bases, with 12 bases spanning the gap. The CDR3 sequence is 12 residues long. In germline, CDR1 is SGHNT, CDR2 YENEEA. Seattle patients were enrolled while actively infected and followed longitudinally. The sequenced sample consisted of peripheral blood. The clonotype comes from a woman aged 25-40 years with COVID-19, enrolled during active disease. The chain couples TRBV11-3 to TRBJ1-4; D remains unclear. CDR3 in amino acids: CARHHGGEKLFF. In nucleotides, the CDR3 is TGTGCCAGGCATCATGGAGGTGAAAAACTGTTTTTT.